The 20 T cell receptor beta chains reported below all come from one sample, sequenced in a study of shared clonotypes between healthy human individuals. Method: immunoSEQ multiplex PCR; TCRdb's copy keeps in-frame clones and lacks some. The sample carries approximately 2.5 million clones, under 95% recorded once. The sequenced sample was naive CD4+ T cells from PBMCs. Noted subset: CD45RA+ positively selected. All receptors derive from a man between 18 and 29 years old in good health. Some clones in this sample may be carry-over from other donors' samples.

The chain couples TRBV19 to TRBJ2-1; D may correspond to TRBD1 or TRBD2 (5 bases each). The CDR3 runs 13 residues. The germline V gene has CDR1 LNHDA and CDR2 SQIVND (reference sequence). V was pared by 9 bases and J by 4 bases, with 13 bases between. The CDR3 region is CASRVGVYNEQFF. The CDR3 region has the DNA TGTGCCAGCCGAGTGGGGGTTTACAATGAGCAGTTCTTC.

This clone has more than one count but fewer than ten. The chain links TRBV20-1 to TRBJ1-1; D unresolved. Per the germline V gene, CDR1 is DFQATT and CDR2 is SNEGSKA (reference sequence). The V gene lost 2 bases and the J gene lost 4 bases, with 5 bases spanning the gap. The CDR3 sequence is 11 residues long. The CDR3 DNA reads as TGCAGTGCTAGAATTGGCACTGAAGCTTTCTTT. Encoded protein: CSARIGTEAFF.

This clone was seen a single time. The J gene is TRBJ1-1, the V gene TRBV6-1; 9 bases align to TRBD1. V shed 6 bases, J shed 11 bases, and the junction held 10 bases outside the gene matches. In germline, CDR1 is MNHNS, CDR2 SASEGT. This CDR3 has 13 amino acids. The CDR3 bases are TGTGCCAGCAGACTGACAGGGGGTCTAGACGCTTTCTTT. This codes for CASRLTGGLDAFF.

This chain connects TRBV18 to TRBJ1-3; weak D call: TRBD1 (5 bases). Germline V gene sequence: CDR1 KGHSH, CDR2 LQKENI. This CDR3 is built from 16 residues. Trimming left V 4 bases short and J 0 bases short, with 13 bases between. CDR3 loop: CASSLTTVSSGNTIYF. The CDR3 bases are TGTGCCAGCTCACTCACGACAGTATCCTCTGGAAACACCATATATTTT.

The chain links TRBV14 to TRBJ1-1; D is uncertain. CDR3 size: 16 residues. With 1 base removed from V and 1 base from J, the gap between germline ends came to 13 bases. CDR1 and CDR2 from the germline V gene are SGHDN and FVKESK. The DNA for the CDR3 is TGTGCCAGCAGCCAAGGAGACGTTTTGGGGAACACTGAAGCTTTCTTT. It translates to CASSQGDVLGNTEAFF. Together with reference TRBV14 and TRBJ1-1, the CDR3 gives the full variable domain: EAGVTQFPSHSVIEKGQTVTLRCDPISGHDNLYWYRRVMGKEIKFLLHFVKESKQDESGMPNNRFLAERTGGTYSTLKVQPAELEDSGVYFCASSQGDVLGNTEAFFGQGTRLTVV.

This chain connects TRBV30 to TRBJ1-2, with D perhaps matching TRBD1 (6 bases). V lost 4 bases and J 4 bases, leaving 13 bases between the germline ends. This CDR3 is 13 amino acids long. Germline-derived CDR1 and CDR2 are GTSNPN and SVGIG (reference sequence). The CDR3 region is CAWKMTGTYGYTF. CDR3 in DNA: TGTGCCTGGAAGATGACAGGCACCTATGGCTACACCTTC.

This chain uses TRBV7-9 with TRBJ2-6; D is uncertain. V lost 5 bases to trimming and J lost 3 bases, with 14 bases between them. Looked up from germline, CDR1 is SEHNR and CDR2 is FQNEAQ (reference sequence). CDR3 length equals 16 residues. CDR3 coding DNA: TGTGCCAGCAGCAGAGGAAGGCCGGGTGGGGCCAACGTCCTGACTTTC. It codes for CASSRGRPGGANVLTF.

The genes are TRBV7-3 and TRBJ2-1; D may match TRBD1 or TRBD2 (5 bases each). CDR1 is SGHTA, CDR2 FQGTGA, per germline. The CDR3 contains 15 residues. Trimming pared 4 bases from V and 8 bases from J, leaving 18 bases between. The CDR3 loop reads CASSSTDLMGDEQFF. The CDR3 nucleotides read TGTGCCAGCAGCTCCACGGACCTAATGGGGGATGAGCAGTTCTTC.

The J gene is TRBJ2-7, the V gene TRBV14, with TRBD1 matching over 7 bases. This CDR3 contains 19 residues. Per the germline V gene, CDR1 is SGHDN and CDR2 is FVKESK. V shed 0 bases and J 0 bases; nucleotides not matched to a gene: 14. CDR3 region: CASSQDVRDSAFSSYEQYF. CDR3 nucleotides: TGTGCCAGCAGCCAAGATGTCCGGGACAGCGCTTTTAGCTCCTACGAGCAGTACTTC.

This sequence joins TRBV9 and TRBJ2-7, with D uncertain. CDR3 length equals 15 residues. Germline loops: CDR1 SGDLS, CDR2 YYNGEE. Trimming took 0 bases from V and 0 from J, leaving 10 bases between them. The DNA for the CDR3 is TGTGCCAGCAGCGTAGGGTCGGTTAGCTCCTACGAGCAGTACTTC. Translating gives CASSVGSVSSYEQYF.

With respect to this clone: Additional DNA sequences in this sample encode the identical CDR3. The chain couples TRBV18 to TRBJ2-5; possible D gene TRBD2, 6 bases. V dropped 3 bases and J dropped 5 bases, with 10 bases sitting between them. CDR3 length equals 13 residues. The germline CDR1 and CDR2 sequences are KGHSH and LQKENI. CDR3: CASSPRGGETQYF. Written as DNA, the CDR3 is TGTGCCAGCTCACCGCGGGGTGGGGAGACCCAGTACTTC.

CDR3 bases: TGTGCCAGTTCCTCCAGAACAGCTAACTATGGCTACACCTTC. Encoded protein: CASSSRTANYGYTF. The V call is TRBV9, the J call TRBJ1-2; D not certain. CDR3 length: 14 amino acids. Germline V gene sequence: CDR1 SGDLS, CDR2 YYNGEE. V lost 8 bases, J lost 0 bases, and 14 bases lay in between.

With respect to this clone: The sample has other DNA sequences that encode this CDR3 too. The chain uses TRBV7-8 and TRBJ2-7; 7 bases are shared with TRBD2. The trim removed 1 base at V and 2 bases at J, leaving 8 bases unmatched. The CDR3 totals 16 residues. Germline CDR1 SGHVS, CDR2 FQNEAQ. The CDR3 bases are TGTGCCAGCAGCTTAGAGGGCGGGAGCCTCACCTACGAGCAGTACTTC. It yields the protein CASSLEGGSLTYEQYF.

The chain joins TRBV9 to TRBJ2-1, with 9 bases matching TRBD2. The CDR3 sequence is 16 residues long. Germline CDR1 SGDLS, CDR2 YYNGEE. J lost 6 bases, V lost 4 bases, and 11 bases had no gene match. The CDR3 sequence: CASSPGRAGGFNEQFF. The DNA of the CDR3 is TGTGCCAGCAGCCCAGGACGAGCGGGAGGATTCAATGAGCAGTTCTTC.

This chain links TRBV28 with TRBJ1-5; TRBD1 aligns across 7 bases. This CDR3 is built from 15 residues. The V gene's germline CDR1 is MDHEN and CDR2 SYDVKM. V lost 4 bases and J lost 5; bases outside the gene matches: 8. CDR3 loop: CASSSTGLVDQPQHF. CDR3 DNA: TGTGCCAGCAGTTCGACAGGGTTGGTGGATCAGCCCCAGCATTTT. Combining the CDR3 with reference TRBV28 and TRBJ1-5 gives the whole variable domain DVKVTQSSRYLVKRTGEKVFLECVQDMDHENMFWYRQDPGLGLRLIYFSYDVKMKEKGDIPEGYSVSREKKERFSLILESASTNQTSMYLCASSSTGLVDQPQHFGDGTRLSIL.

On this clone: Other nucleotide sequences from this sample produce the same CDR3. The V and J genes are TRBV28 and TRBJ2-5, with 8 bases lining up with TRBD2. Germline V gene data show CDR1 as MDHEN and CDR2 as SYDVKM. The CDR3 loop spans 14 amino acids. With 5 bases clipped from V and 4 bases from J, the junction kept 6 bases outside the gene matches. CDR3 amino acids: CASSLGLAGETQYF. CDR3 nucleotide sequence: TGTGCCAGCAGTCTAGGACTAGCCGGAGAGACCCAGTACTTC.

V and J are TRBV5-6 and TRBJ1-1, with TRBD1 matching over 7 bases. The CDR3 runs to 17 residues. Trimming at V came to 3 bases and at J to 5 bases, leaving 16 bases not matched to a gene. CDR1 is SGHDT, CDR2 YYEEEE, per germline. This CDR3 is CASSSTRQGRAVTEAFF. The CDR3 bases are TGTGCCAGCAGCTCCACCAGACAGGGTAGGGCAGTAACTGAAGCTTTCTTT.

The chain is built from TRBV18 and TRBJ1-4; D may be TRBD1 (6 bases). CDR3 length: 14 amino acids. Trimming removed 6 bases from V and 1 base from J, with 9 bases in between. CDR1 is KGHSH and CDR2 is LQKENI in the germline V gene. DNA of the CDR3: TGTGCCAGCTCCAGGGGTGGAACTAATGAAAAACTGTTTTTT. Encoded protein: CASSRGGTNEKLFF.

CDR3 DNA: TGTGCCAGCCTACCAAGCGGGAGCCCCTACAATGAGCAGTTCTTC. The encoded protein is CASLPSGSPYNEQFF. The chain joins TRBV18 to TRBJ2-1; 8 bases agree with TRBD2. Trimming at V came to 8 bases and at J to 2 bases, leaving 8 bases not matched to a gene. The CDR3 extends over 15 amino acids. CDR1 and CDR2 from the germline V gene are KGHSH and LQKENI.

The rearrangement joins TRBV19 to TRBJ1-5, with TRBD1 identical over 8 bases. The CDR3 runs 14 residues. V was pared by 4 bases and J by 11 bases, with 10 bases of the junction left unmatched. The germline V gene has CDR1 LNHDA and CDR2 SQIVND (reference sequence). The CDR3 DNA reads TGTGCCAGTAGTAAGGGCAGGACAGGGACATCCCAGCATTTT. It is translated as CASSKGRTGTSQHF.